The following is a TCR beta chain sequence with its context. The data were obtained in a study of graft-versus-host responses after intestinal transplantation. Measured with immunoSEQ multiplex PCR; TCRdb has only the in-frame clones, and not every one. The sample consists of roughly 36,000 clones, around 83% of them appearing once. Germline V lookup: CDR1 MNHNS, CDR2 SASEGT. Trimming cost V 5 bases and J 3 bases; bases outside gene matches: 7. This CDR3 region has 15 residues. The rearrangement uses TRBV6-1 and TRBJ2-3; 8 bases line up with TRBD2. This clonotype originated in a human patient who received an intestinal transplant, so some T cells may come from the graft donor. Source: PBMCs, taken 1070 days after transplant. DNA of the CDR3: TGTGCCAGCAGTTGGGGGGGCGGGAGGACAGATACGCAGTATTTT. Protein: CASSWGGGRTDTQYF.